This T cell receptor beta chain was observed in a study of response to subunit inactivated influenza vaccine. General study points: New T cells are recruited in small numbers by each seasonal influenza vaccination, according to the authors' suggestion.

This clonotype appeared a few times. Its antigen is still unknown. TCRdb re-called the RT-PCR reads with MiXCR, one entry per CDR3 protein. The sample lists about 800,000 distinct CDR3 sequences, 21% occurring once. This CDR3 contains 15 residues. Looked up from germline, CDR1 is LGHNA and CDR2 is YSLEER. V shed 5 bases, J shed 2 bases, and the junction held 5 bases outside the gene matches. Sequencing was performed on PBMCs from blood, taken less than 6 days after vaccination. This sequence was found in a man between 50 and 59 years old who received an inactivated influenza vaccine. The chain carries TRBV4-3 and TRBJ2-3; TRBD2 matches 9 bases. CDR3: CASSASGGITDTQYF. The CDR3 DNA sequence: TGCGCCAGCAGCGCAAGCGGGGGGATCACAGATACGCAGTATTTT.